The sample holds a few counts of the clone carrying this TCR beta chain. From germline, CDR1 is MGHRA and CDR2 YSYEKL. V lost 0 bases and J 3 bases, leaving 14 bases between the germline ends. The CDR3 runs 16 residues. This entry belongs to a study of technical replicates of blood from a few donors. TCRdb's copy holds only in-frame clones and misses some; the assay was immunoSEQ multiplex PCR. The data contain tens of thousands of clones, about 91% of them seen just once; the ten biggest clones take up 0.39%. The source is a human donor in good health. The chain has TRBV4-1 and TRBJ1-2; no reliable D call. Material for sequencing was T cells isolated from PBMCs. DNA for the CDR3: TGCGCCAGCAGCCAAGAATCGGGGAGAGGATACTATGGCTACACCTTC. Encoded protein: CASSQESGRGYYGYTF.